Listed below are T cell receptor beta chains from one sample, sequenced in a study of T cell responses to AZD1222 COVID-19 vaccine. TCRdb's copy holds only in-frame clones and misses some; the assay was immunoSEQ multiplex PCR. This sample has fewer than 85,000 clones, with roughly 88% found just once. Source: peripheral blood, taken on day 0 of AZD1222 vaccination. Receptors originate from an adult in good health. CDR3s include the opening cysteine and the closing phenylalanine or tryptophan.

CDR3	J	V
CASSVDYSNPQYF	TRBJ2-5	TRBV9
CASSFSGGAYNEQFF	TRBJ2-1	TRBV7-2
CAWTRGNSDEQYF	TRBJ2-7	TRBV30
CASSPGANSPLHF	TRBJ1-6	TRBV7-2
CASRALVPGQGTYEQYF	TRBJ2-7	TRBV28
CASSFRGDGNTIYF	TRBJ1-3	TRBV5-5
CATSSILHEKLFF	TRBJ1-4	TRBV15
CASSLEGGSYEQYF	TRBJ2-7	TRBV6-5
CASSTAGDGTDTQYF	TRBJ2-3	TRBV9
CASSLEPAGEGEQYF	TRBJ2-7	TRBV11-2
CASSQDLELPTNEKLFF	TRBJ1-4	TRBV4-3
CASSLDHEAFF	TRBJ1-1	TRBV11-3
CASSASGSTGELFF	TRBJ2-2	TRBV6-4
CAWSALGRGSNQPQHF	TRBJ1-5	TRBV30
CASSDTGGVNNSPLHF	TRBJ1-6	TRBV5-1
CASSPQGSYEQYF	TRBJ2-7	TRBV9
CASSISSAPYEQYF	TRBJ2-7	TRBV19
CASSERGRGDSPLHF	TRBJ1-6	TRBV6-1
CASFKASGGAYEQYF	TRBJ2-7	TRBV23-1
CASQDREGEQYF	TRBJ2-7	TRBV19
CASSITALNNEQFF	TRBJ2-1	TRBV19
CASSLTGTNYGYTF	TRBJ1-2	TRBV5-5
CASRTGQGRKLFF	TRBJ2-2	TRBV12-3/TRBV12-4
CAWSDPGLGKVFSPYF	TRBJ2-3	TRBV30
CASSPIDRGRSSYEQYF	TRBJ2-7	TRBV11-2
CASSQGQGMVGELFF	TRBJ2-2	TRBV7-3
CASSKTSMETQYF	TRBJ2-5	TRBV27
CASSQRGANTGELFF	TRBJ2-2	TRBV7-2
CASSRSMSSSNNEQFF	TRBJ2-1	TRBV5-1
CASSSNRGGNQPQHF	TRBJ1-5	TRBV7-9
CASSLATRYEQYF	TRBJ2-7	TRBV7-8
CASSLIRAGIYSNQPQHF	TRBJ1-5	TRBV28
CASSEARGPKKLYNEQFF	TRBJ2-1	TRBV10-2
CASSVTVPTYGYTF	TRBJ1-2	TRBV2
CASNEGRESYEQYF	TRBJ2-7	TRBV9
CASSTTSGVRAYEQYF	TRBJ2-7	TRBV7-9
CASSQGSYEQYF	TRBJ2-7	TRBV7-9
CASTPGQVIQETQYF	TRBJ2-5	TRBV7-9
CASSLDREKTQYF	TRBJ2-5	TRBV7-8
CASIQIGLSDEQFF	TRBJ2-1	TRBV2
CASSSTGGNSPLHF	TRBJ1-6	TRBV3-1/TRBV3-2
CASSAGHVGREKLFF	TRBJ1-4	TRBV5-8
CASSLPRDRGGEQYF	TRBJ2-7	TRBV7-9
CASSLPRVGLDYEQYF	TRBJ2-7	TRBV11-2
CASSYWRGRETQYF	TRBJ2-5	TRBV6-5